A selection of T cell receptor beta chains follows, all from one sample in a study of graft-versus-host responses after intestinal transplantation. These receptors' antigens are unknown. The repertoire was sequenced with immunoSEQ multiplex PCR; TCRdb's copy has only in-frame clones and lacks some. This table holds about 90,000 clones, 91% found once. Sample: unstimulated CD8+ T cells sorted from spleen or lymph node cells, taken before intestinal transplant. The receptors shown here come from a human donor who received an intestinal transplant. The conserved cysteine and the conserved F or W are not part of the CDR3 here.

J gene: TRBJ1-3; V gene: TRBV13; CDR3 protein: ASSLFEGARVQNTIY
J gene: TRBJ2-1; V gene: TRBV9; CDR3 protein: ASSVTGAVYNEQF
J gene: TRBJ2-1; V gene: TRBV27; CDR3 protein: ASGTRTGGLNNEQF
J gene: TRBJ1-3; V gene: TRBV11-3; CDR3 protein: ASSFRDRTYSGNTIY
J gene: TRBJ2-1; V gene: TRBV6-1; CDR3 protein: ASTVASGLYNEQF
J gene: TRBJ2-3; V gene: TRBV5-1; CDR3 protein: ASSLKKGAWTDTQY
J gene: TRBJ1-5; V gene: TRBV6-5; CDR3 protein: ASSLDTGGNQPQH
J gene: TRBJ2-6; V gene: TRBV5-6; CDR3 protein: ASSLRGSSGANVLT
J gene: TRBJ1-2; V gene: TRBV19; CDR3 protein: ASRDAGVGYT
J gene: TRBJ2-6; V gene: TRBV27; CDR3 protein: ASSFDPGTGANVLT
J gene: TRBJ2-1; V gene: TRBV4-1; CDR3 protein: ASSQAGTVNPSYNEQF
J gene: TRBJ2-2; V gene: TRBV18; CDR3 protein: ASSPPGQPRTGELF
J gene: TRBJ2-5; V gene: TRBV5-4; CDR3 protein: ASSLTADQETQY
J gene: TRBJ2-7; V gene: TRBV19; CDR3 protein: ASSILGGRDPYEQY
J gene: TRBJ2-7; V gene: TRBV9; CDR3 protein: ASSVGTQGYEQY
J gene: TRBJ2-7; V gene: TRBV15; CDR3 protein: ATSPSGPLEQY
J gene: TRBJ2-7; V gene: TRBV12-5; CDR3 protein: ASGHSGEFG
J gene: TRBJ2-3; V gene: TRBV6-1; CDR3 protein: ASSEASGGLTDTQY
J gene: TRBJ1-1; V gene: TRBV19; CDR3 protein: ASSDRVWTEAF
J gene: TRBJ2-5; V gene: TRBV5-1; CDR3 protein: ASSFYPRGTGQETQY
J gene: TRBJ2-3; V gene: TRBV5-6; CDR3 protein: ASSLGSWASGGTDTQY
J gene: TRBJ2-7; V gene: TRBV4-3; CDR3 protein: ASSQERTSGPYEQY
J gene: TRBJ2-7; V gene: TRBV4-1; CDR3 protein: ASSQVGTSGSYEQY
J gene: TRBJ1-5; V gene: TRBV2; CDR3 protein: ASSDGADSNQPQH
J gene: TRBJ2-7; V gene: TRBV7-8; CDR3 protein: ASSLRTGDRSYEQY
J gene: TRBJ1-5; V gene: TRBV5-5; CDR3 protein: ASSLSRNQPQH
J gene: TRBJ2-1; V gene: TRBV9; CDR3 protein: ASGQFRDEQF
J gene: TRBJ2-7; V gene: TRBV6-1; CDR3 protein: ASSEPGEWTGVYEQY
J gene: TRBJ1-1; V gene: TRBV14; CDR3 protein: ASSQLGQANTEAF
J gene: TRBJ2-2; V gene: TRBV7-2; CDR3 protein: ASSYSSAGGPGGELF
J gene: TRBJ2-7; V gene: TRBV4-1; CDR3 protein: ASSQVSASESSYEQY
J gene: TRBJ2-1; V gene: TRBV7-6; CDR3 protein: ASSQRGPLYNEQF
J gene: TRBJ2-7; V gene: TRBV7-9; CDR3 protein: ASSSTTPPSYYEQY
J gene: TRBJ2-1; V gene: TRBV7-9; CDR3 protein: ASSFSGWEF
J gene: TRBJ2-7; V gene: TRBV19; CDR3 protein: ASRTGTSYEQY
J gene: TRBJ2-7; V gene: TRBV5-1; CDR3 protein: ASSLTGTSLREQY
J gene: TRBJ1-1; V gene: TRBV10-1; CDR3 protein: ASSEAGNTEAF
J gene: TRBJ2-7; V gene: TRBV7-9; CDR3 protein: ASSLVGTSGRNEQY
J gene: TRBJ2-5; V gene: TRBV7-9; CDR3 protein: ASSHPLQGVQETQY
J gene: TRBJ2-2; V gene: TRBV5-1; CDR3 protein: ASRRDRGVSGELF
J gene: TRBJ2-7; V gene: TRBV11-2; CDR3 protein: ASSLAGGSYEQY